These 6 T cell receptor beta chains share one sample of origin, sequenced in a study of blood T cell repertoires in COVID-19. Profiling relied on immunoSEQ multiplex PCR, and the TCRdb table lists in-frame clones only, not all of them. The sample has about 100,000 clones, almost 85% seen once. What was sequenced was peripheral blood. These receptors were collected from a human donor in a cohort sampled during active COVID-19.

V and J are TRBV5-1 and TRBJ2-5, with TRBD2 matching over 15 bases. Germline V gene data show CDR1 as SGHRS and CDR2 as YFSETQ. V was clipped by 4 bases and J by 2 bases; unmatched bases: 9. CDR3 length: 18 residues. The CDR3 region has the DNA TGCGCCAGCAGCGTAGGACTAGCGGGAGGGATGGGGCAAGAGACCCAGTACTTC. Protein product: CASSVGLAGGMGQETQYF.

V gene TRBV6-5 combines with J gene TRBJ2-7; D possibly corresponds to TRBD1 (6 bases). The CDR3 consists of 12 residues. Trimming pared 10 bases from V and 1 base from J, leaving 11 bases between. Germline V gives CDR1 MNHEY, CDR2 SVGAGI. The CDR3 protein is CATRTVSYEQYF. CDR3 DNA sequence: TGTGCCACCCGGACAGTATCCTACGAGCAGTACTTC.

The chain recombines TRBV11-3 with TRBJ2-1; 8 positions match TRBD2. Germline CDR1 and CDR2: SGHNT and YENEEA. J gave up 5 bases and V 5 bases, and 5 bases lay outside the gene matches. The CDR3 spans 14 residues. Here the CDR3 DNA reads TGTGCCAGCAGCCCGGGACTAGAGCACAATGAGCAGTTCTTC. Translated: CASSPGLEHNEQFF.

This rearrangement joins TRBV15 to TRBJ1-3; D remains unclear. CDR3 length equals 14 residues. Germline V gene lookup returns CDR1 LNHNV and CDR2 YYDKDF (reference sequence). The ends were cut back, 3 bases at V and 1 base at J, with 7 bases in the middle. CDR3 nucleotide sequence: TGTGCCACCAGCAGGGGGAGTTCTGGAAACACCATATATTTT. Its protein product is CATSRGSSGNTIYF.

V usage is TRBV30 and J usage is TRBJ2-1; 10 bases are a match to TRBD2. Germline V gene data show CDR1 as GTSNPN and CDR2 as SVGIG (reference sequence). This CDR3 region has 15 residues. V lost 0 bases, J lost 8 bases, and 7 bases stayed unmatched. CDR3 DNA sequence: TGTGCCTGGAGTGTAGGGCTAGCGGGAGAACATGAGCAGTTCTTC. It translates to CAWSVGLAGEHEQFF.

This clone was found once. As DNA, the CDR3 is TGTGCCAGAAGCTTCCCCAGACGGAGCGAATACAATGAGCAGTTCTTC. Translation gives CARSFPRRSEYNEQFF. The V call is TRBV5-3, the J call TRBJ2-1; D call uncertain. TRBV5-3 is recorded as an ORF, its role being uncertain. V lost 2 bases, J lost 4 bases, and 16 bases lay in between. The CDR3 has 16 amino acids.